Listed below are T cell receptor beta chains from one sample, sequenced in a study of low-dose radiotherapy and immunotherapy resistance in tumors. MiXCR, run by TCRdb on the reads, gives a single entry per CDR3 protein. The sample holds 75,000 to 95,000 distinct CDR3 sequences; approximately 17% are singletons and the top ten take 5.9%. The input for sequencing was PBMCs, taken before treatment. All receptors derive from a male donor with prostate cancer. Each CDR3 is given with its conserved first and last residue. D genes are given only for firm matches. Rows give clone size only sometimes, using once, few, many, or a class for an expanded clone.

>.|TRBJ2-7|TRBV28|.
TGTGCCAGCAGTTCCCGCGGAAGGGGATCCTACGAGCAGTACTTC
CASSSRGRGSYEQYF
>many|TRBJ2-3|TRBV4-1|.
TGCGCCAGCAGCCATAGGGCTAGGACGGAAGTCCCAGATACGCAGTATTTT
CASSHRARTEVPDTQYF
>many|TRBJ2-6|TRBV28|.
TGTGCCAGCAGTTGGGGTTCGCCGGGCAGGGCTGGGGCCAACGTCCTGACTTTC
CASSWGSPGRAGANVLTF
>many|TRBJ2-1|TRBV7-3|TRBD2
TGTGCCAGCAGCCCGACTAGCGGGGCCTACAATGAGCAGTTCTTC
CASSPTSGAYNEQFF
>many|TRBJ2-7|TRBV6-5|TRBD2
TGTGCCAGCAGTTCGTCGACTAGCGGGAGGGCCTACGAGCAGTACTTC
CASSSSTSGRAYEQYF
>many|TRBJ2-7|TRBV9|TRBD1
TGTGCCAGCAGCGCGACAGGGTGGGGCTACGAGCAGTACTTC
CASSATGWGYEQYF
>many|TRBJ1-1|TRBV12-3/TRBV12-4|.
TGTGCCAGCAGTTTTGAGCTGAACACTGAAGCTTTCTTT
CASSFELNTEAFF
>few|TRBJ1-1|TRBV5-4|TRBD1
TGTGCCAGCAGCTTCCCGCCGGGACAGAAGAACACTGAAGCTTTCTTT
CASSFPPGQKNTEAFF
>many|TRBJ1-3|TRBV6-6|TRBD1
TGTGCCAGCAGTTATTTTAGACCGGGACAGATCTCTGGAAACACCATATATTTT
CASSYFRPGQISGNTIYF
>many|TRBJ1-5|TRBV4-1|TRBD1
TGCGCCAGCAGCCATGTAGTTGGACAGGTCAATCAGCCCCAGCATTTT
CASSHVVGQVNQPQHF
>many|TRBJ1-5|TRBV28|.
TGTGCCAGCAGTTTTAGGGCTCAGCCCCAGCATTTT
CASSFRAQPQHF
>many|TRBJ2-2|TRBV12-3/TRBV12-4|.
TGTGCCAGCAGTTTACGAGGGAACGCGCTTTCGAACACCGGGGAGCTGTTTTTT
CASSLRGNALSNTGELFF
>many|TRBJ2-2|TRBV5-6|.
TGTGCCAGCAGGGCCACCGGGGAGCTGTTTTTT
CASRATGELFF
>many|TRBJ1-1|TRBV14|.
TGTGCCAGCAGCCTGTTGCAGGGGAACACTGAAGCTTTCTTT
CASSLLQGNTEAFF
>many|TRBJ2-7|TRBV11-1|.
TGTGCCAGCAGCTCAAATACGGCTAGGGAGCAGTACTTC
CASSSNTAREQYF
>many|TRBJ1-5|TRBV10-2|.
TGCGCCAGCAGTGGGCAGGGGAATCAGCCCCAGCATTTT
CASSGQGNQPQHF
>.|TRBJ2-2|TRBV5-1|.
TGCGCCAGCAGTTTGAGGGCCACCAGAGGGACCGGGGAGCTGTTTTTT
CASSLRATRGTGELFF
>many|TRBJ2-1|TRBV5-1|TRBD2
TGCGCCAGCAGCTGGAGTCGACTAGCGGGGGCTTACAATGAGCAGTTCTTC
CASSWSRLAGAYNEQFF
>.|TRBJ2-3|TRBV2|.
TGTGCCAGGAACAGGGCAGATACGCAGTATTTT
CARNRADTQYF
>many|TRBJ1-3|TRBV6-5|TRBD1
TGTGCCAGCAGTCGGACAGGGCGGGACACCATATATTTT
CASSRTGRDTIYF
>many|TRBJ1-6|TRBV20-1|.
TGCAGTGCTAGAGATTTCAGCTCCTATAATTCACCCCTCCACTTT
CSARDFSSYNSPLHF
>many|TRBJ2-1|TRBV7-8|TRBD2
TGTGCCAGCAGCTTTCGCGGGGGGAGTGGAGTGCAGTTCTTC
CASSFRGGSGVQFF
>many|TRBJ2-7|TRBV6-5|TRBD1
TGTGCCAGCAGAGTTGGCAGGGGGCTTTACGAGCAGTACTTC
CASRVGRGLYEQYF
>few|TRBJ2-2|TRBV27|TRBD2
TGTGCCAGCAGTTTCGGGCTAGCGGACACCGGGGAGCTGTTTTTT
CASSFGLADTGELFF
>many|TRBJ1-2|TRBV20-1|.
TGCAGTGCTAGAAGGGAAATAGCCGGGACGGCCTATGGCTACACCTTC
CSARREIAGTAYGYTF
>many|TRBJ1-2|TRBV7-2|TRBD1
TGTGCCAGCAGCCCCGGGACAGGGGAGGGCTACACCTTC
CASSPGTGEGYTF
>many|TRBJ2-1|TRBV20-1|TRBD2
TGCAGTGCTCCCCGACTAGCGGGGGGCAACAATGAGCAGTTCTTC
CSAPRLAGGNNEQFF
>.|TRBJ2-7|TRBV28|TRBD1
TGTGCCAGCAGTTTTCTAGGACAGGGTCTCTCCTACGAGCAGTACTTC
CASSFLGQGLSYEQYF
>many|TRBJ1-3|TRBV6-5|.
TGTGCCAGCAGTGTAGGGGGTGCTTACTCTGGAAACACCATATATTTT
CASSVGGAYSGNTIYF
>few|TRBJ2-3|TRBV7-8|.
TGTGCCAGCAGCTTAGTTGGGGCCAGAGGAGATACGCAGTATTTT
CASSLVGARGDTQYF